Sequencing of this T cell receptor beta chain was carried out in a study of T cell responses to AZD1222 COVID-19 vaccine. Study results and limitations: Close to half of spike-specific TCRs reportedly recognize unmutated variant regions.

Concerning this clone itself: Its antigen is as yet unknown.

This table comes from immunoSEQ multiplex PCR, and its TCRdb copy is limited to in-frame clones, with some not included. The sample lists 100,000 to 150,000 clones, approximately 88% occurring once. This TCR was recovered from an adult in good health. The source was peripheral blood, collected on day 0 of AZD1222 vaccination.

The CDR3 bases are TGTGCCAGCAGCCAAGAGACGAGGATAACCGGAAACACCATATATTTT. This translates into CASSQETRITGNTIYF. V is TRBV4-2 and J is TRBJ1-3, with D uncertain. Between the trimmed V and J ends, which lost 0 bases and 4 bases, there was a span of 13 bases. The CDR3 is 16 amino acids. Germline loops: CDR1 LGHNA, CDR2 YNFKEQ.